The clone carrying this T cell receptor beta chain was seen at least ten times. The data were taken from a study of T cells in Graves' hyperthyroidism and ophthalmopathy. Overall study: It was at initial diagnosis, before any treatment, that peripheral blood was collected.

The TCR beta CDR3 regions underwent amplification using RNA transcripts as the source. Using the HTBI primer set, a first-round RT-PCR was run on the TCR CDR3. Via MiXCR, TCRdb re-called the multiplex PCR reads, giving one row per CDR3 protein. The sample carries hundreds of thousands of distinct CDR3 sequences, under 15% recorded once. The CDR3 length is 15 residues. Germline V gives CDR1 KGHSH, CDR2 LQKENI. The V gene end was trimmed by 3 bases and the J gene end by 4 bases; junction bases not matched to a gene: 7. Ophthalmopathy cases met thresholds of Clinical Activity Score at least 3, NOSPECS grade at least 4 and duration under 3 months. Uncontrolled infection, other autoimmune disease, pregnancy or lactation excluded patients. Using more than 8 ml of fresh peripheral blood, PBMCs were prepared.

Source material: blood. The V call is TRBV18, the J call TRBJ2-7, with 9 bases matching TRBD1. The sequence was collected from a middle-aged woman with Graves' ophthalmopathy. CDR3 residues: CASSPEGQGEYEQYF. The CDR3 DNA reads TGTGCCAGCTCACCGGAGGGACAGGGCGAATACGAGCAGTACTTC.